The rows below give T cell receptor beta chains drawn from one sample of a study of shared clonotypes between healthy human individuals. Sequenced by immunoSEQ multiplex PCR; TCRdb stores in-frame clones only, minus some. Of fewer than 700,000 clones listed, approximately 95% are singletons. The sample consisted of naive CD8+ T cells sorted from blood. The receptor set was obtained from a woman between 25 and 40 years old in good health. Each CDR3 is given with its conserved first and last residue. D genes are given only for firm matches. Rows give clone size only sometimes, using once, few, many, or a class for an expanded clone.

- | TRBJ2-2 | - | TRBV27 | CASSLAGTQNTGELFF | TGTGCCAGCAGTTTGGCTGGGACACAGAACACCGGGGAGCTGTTTTTT
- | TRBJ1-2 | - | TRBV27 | CASWGGNYGYTF | TGTGCCAGTTGGGGTGGTAACTATGGCTACACCTTC
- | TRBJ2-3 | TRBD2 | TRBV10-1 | CASSDYPGGDTQYF | TGCGCCAGCAGTGATTATCCGGGAGGGGATACGCAGTATTTT
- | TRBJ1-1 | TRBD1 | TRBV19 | CASSWGTGNTEAFF | TGTGCCAGTAGCTGGGGGACAGGGAACACTGAAGCTTTCTTT
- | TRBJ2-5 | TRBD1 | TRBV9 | CASSVAPLDRVQETQYF | TGTGCCAGCAGCGTAGCTCCTTTGGACAGGGTCCAAGAGACCCAGTACTTC
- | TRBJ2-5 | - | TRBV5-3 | CARSCYLEQETQYF | TGTGCCAGAAGCTGCTACCTAGAACAAGAGACCCAGTACTTC
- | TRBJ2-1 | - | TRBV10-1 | CASSDPGHYNEQFF | TGCGCCAGCAGTGATCCAGGACATTACAATGAGCAGTTCTTC
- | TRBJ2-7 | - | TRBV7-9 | CASSLIQNERSYEQYF | TGTGCCAGCAGCTTAATACAAAACGAACGCTCCTACGAGCAGTACTTC
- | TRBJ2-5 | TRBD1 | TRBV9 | CASSSRTGQSETQYF | TGTGCCAGCAGCTCCCGGACAGGGCAGTCGGAGACCCAGTACTTC
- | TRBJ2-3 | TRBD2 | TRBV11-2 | CASSTGTSGTDTQYF | TGTGCCAGCAGCACCGGGACTAGCGGAACAGATACGCAGTATTTT
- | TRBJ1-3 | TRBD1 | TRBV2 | CASSAGGAPGNTIYF | TGTGCCAGCAGTGCAGGGGGCGCCCCTGGAAACACCATATATTTT
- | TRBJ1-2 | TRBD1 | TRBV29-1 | CSVGGETGDLHGYTF | TGCAGCGTTGGTGGGGAGACAGGGGATCTCCATGGCTACACCTTC
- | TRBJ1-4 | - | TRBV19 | CASSASNEKLFF | TGTGCCAGTAGTGCATCTAATGAAAAACTGTTTTTT
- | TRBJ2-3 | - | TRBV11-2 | CASGRGNTQYF | TGTGCCAGCGGAAGGGGGAATACGCAGTATTTT
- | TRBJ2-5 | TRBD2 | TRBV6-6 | CASSDAGVRETQYF | TGTGCCAGCAGTGACGCGGGAGTCCGGGAGACCCAGTACTTC
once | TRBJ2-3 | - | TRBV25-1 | CASSEPGLGTADTQYF | TGTGCCAGCAGTGAACCCGGGTTGGGGACGGCAGATACGCAGTATTTT
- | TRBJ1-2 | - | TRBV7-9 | CASSLGDYGYTF | TGTGCCAGCAGCTTAGGGGATTATGGCTACACCTTC